The sequence of this TCR beta chain was determined in a study of T cells expressing NK-cell markers. Study-level points and caveats: For six donors, the dominant NKG2C+ clonotypes made up roughly 1.0-8% of their CD8+ T cells.

About this clonotype itself: Its cognate antigen is unknown.

The CDR3 loop spans 14 amino acids. Looked up from germline, CDR1 is MGHDK and CDR2 is SYGVNS. TCRdb reworked the 5' RACE reads into one entry per CDR3 protein, no DNA. Recorded here are about 460,000 distinct CDR3 sequences; the top ten clones represent more than 1.4%. The sequence was collected from a woman between 50 and 59 years old in good health. The V and J genes are TRBV25-1 and TRBJ2-1; TCRdb's D call of TRBD2 is untestable without DNA. Sequencing was done on a sample of blood T cells: a sorted CD56 or NKG2C T cell subset, CD4+ or CD8+ T cells, or bulk PBMC T cells (not recorded which). This CDR3 is CASSDLRVVNEQFF.